Sequencing of this T cell receptor beta chain was carried out in a study of multiple sclerosis patients with progressive multifocal leukoencephalopathy. Study conclusions and caveats: Whether JC virus or general immunocompromise explains the findings remained unclear.

As for time point: around 12 months of natalizumab therapy. CDR1 is LGHNA and CDR2 is YSLEER in the germline V gene. The CDR3 consists of 16 residues. Deletions cut 0 bases from V and 4 bases from J, with 13 bases between. As for this clone: As yet, its antigen is unknown.

The data were produced by immunoSEQ multiplex PCR, yet TCRdb's version contains in-frame clones alone and is incomplete. This sample has some 28,000 clones; around 90% occur once, and the top ten carry approximately 1.3%. The sequencing here drew on PBMCs, taken from a patient treated with natalizumab. The V and J genes are TRBV4-3 and TRBJ2-1, with TRBD1 as a possible D gene (5 bases). The receptor comes from a human donor with multiple sclerosis. CDR3 amino acids: CASSQDSRKGYNEQFF. Written as DNA, the CDR3 is TGCGCCAGCAGCCAAGACTCCAGGAAGGGGTACAATGAGCAGTTCTTC.